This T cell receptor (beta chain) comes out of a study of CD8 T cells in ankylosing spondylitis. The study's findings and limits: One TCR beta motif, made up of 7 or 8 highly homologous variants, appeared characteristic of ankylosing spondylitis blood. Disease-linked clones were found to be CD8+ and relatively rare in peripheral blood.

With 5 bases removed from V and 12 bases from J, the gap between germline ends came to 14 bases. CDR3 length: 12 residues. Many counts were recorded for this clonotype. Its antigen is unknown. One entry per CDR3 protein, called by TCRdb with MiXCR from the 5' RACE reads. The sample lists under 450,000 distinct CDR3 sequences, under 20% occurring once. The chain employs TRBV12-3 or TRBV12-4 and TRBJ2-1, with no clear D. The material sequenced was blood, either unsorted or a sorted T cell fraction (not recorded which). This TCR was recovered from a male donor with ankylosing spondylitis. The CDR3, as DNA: TGTGCCAGCAGTCCGAAGCCTCCCGGGCAGTTCTTC. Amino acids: CASSPKPPGQFF.